This T cell receptor beta chain was captured by sequencing in a study of control samples from healthy donors and cancer patients. The data were produced by immunoSEQ multiplex PCR, yet TCRdb's version contains in-frame clones alone and is incomplete. Of about 120,000 clones detected, about 87% appear once; the ten largest clones hold roughly 3.2%. The CDR3 consists of 16 residues. The V gene's germline CDR1 is MNHEY and CDR2 SVGEGT. After removal of 7 bases from V and 8 bases from J, the junction contained 14 bases not matched to a gene. This TCR was sampled from a man between 35 and 55 years old in good health. This chain links TRBV6-2 or TRBV6-3 with TRBJ2-3, with 11 bases lining up with TRBD2. Sequencing was carried out using blood. For the CDR3, the DNA is TGTGCCAGCACCCCGGGACTAGCGGCGGGTCTTGGTACGCAGTATTTT. It codes for CASTPGLAAGLGTQYF.